These 8 T cell receptor beta chains originate from one sample sequenced in a study of blood T cell repertoires in COVID-19. Using immunoSEQ multiplex PCR, the repertoire was profiled, and TCRdb retains in-frame clones only, with some absent. The data show around 100,000 clones, with approximately 80% seen just once and over 30% held by the top ten. Material: peripheral blood. These receptors originate from a man between 65 and 85 years old with active or convalescent COVID-19.

This rearrangement joins TRBV28 to TRBJ2-7; D unclear. V lost 2 bases and J lost 2, with 7 bases in between. This CDR3 spans 13 amino acids. Germline CDR1 and CDR2: MDHEN and SYDVKM. The CDR3 bases are TGTGCCAGCAGTTTACTGCCTACCTACGAGCAGTACTTC. Its protein is CASSLLPTYEQYF.

The chain carries TRBV19 and TRBJ1-1; D ambiguous. The CDR3 consists of 13 residues. Trimming took 1 base from V and 5 from J, leaving 8 bases between them. Germline-derived CDR1 and CDR2 are LNHDA and SQIVND (reference sequence). The DNA for the CDR3 is TGTGCCAGTAGTATAGGTCGTTCGACTGAAGCTTTCTTT. It yields the protein CASSIGRSTEAFF. Full variable domain (remainder filled in from reference TRBV19 and TRBJ1-1): DGGITQSPKYLFRKEGQNVTLSCEQNLNHDAMYWYRQDPGQGLRLIYYSQIVNDFQKGDIAEGYSVSREKKESFPLTVTSAQKNPTAFYLCASSIGRSTEAFFGQGTRLTVV.

The chain links TRBV15 to TRBJ1-3; no clear D gene. The CDR3 sequence is 16 residues long. Germline V CDR1 and CDR2: LNHNV, YYDKDF (reference sequence). The V gene lost 0 bases and the J gene lost 0 bases, with 9 bases spanning the gap. The CDR3 region has the DNA TGTGCCACCAGCAGAGATCCGGGGTTCTCTGGAAACACCATATATTTT. Translation: CATSRDPGFSGNTIYF.

The rearrangement joins TRBV18 to TRBJ2-1; 9 bases align to TRBD2. The CDR3 extends over 15 amino acids. Germline CDR1 KGHSH, CDR2 LQKENI. V was pared by 3 bases and J by 4 bases, with 4 bases of the junction left unmatched. The CDR3 region is CASSPSGRGYNEQFF. As DNA, the CDR3 is TGTGCCAGCTCACCTAGCGGGAGAGGATACAATGAGCAGTTCTTC.

The J gene is TRBJ2-1, the V gene TRBV28; tentatively, D is TRBD2 (6 bases). Deletions cut 6 bases from V and 10 bases from J, with 19 bases between. CDR1 is MDHEN, CDR2 SYDVKM, per germline. This CDR3 spans 14 amino acids. DNA of the CDR3: TGTGCCAGCAGCCCCCAGGTAGCGGTCCAGGAGCAGTTCTTC. It translates to CASSPQVAVQEQFF.

This clone was observed a single time. This rearrangement joins TRBV5-8 to TRBJ2-5, with a weak D call TRBD2 (5 bases). The V end was cut by 1 base, the J end by 5 bases, with 12 bases between. The CDR3 covers 14 residues. Germline V gene lookup returns CDR1 SGHTS and CDR2 YDEGEE. The CDR3 region has the DNA TGTGCCAGCAGCTTGCTTGGGAGCACGGAGACCCAGTACTTC. It yields the protein CASSLLGSTETQYF.

This sequence joins TRBV2 and TRBJ2-2, with 8 bases matching TRBD1. This CDR3 has 15 residues. CDR1 is SNHLY, CDR2 FYNNEI, per germline. Trimming took 8 bases from V and 3 from J; bases not matched to a gene: 8. The CDR3 here is CASVGAGGYTGELFF. CDR3 coding DNA: TGTGCCAGCGTAGGGGCAGGGGGCTACACCGGGGAGCTGTTTTTT.

V is TRBV2 and J is TRBJ2-7, with D uncertain. This CDR3 is 12 amino acids long. Germline V gene data show CDR1 as SNHLY and CDR2 as FYNNEI. V was pared by 3 bases and J by 2 bases, with 5 bases between. The CDR3 nucleotides read TGTGCCAGCAGTGAGGCCGCCTACGAGCAGTACTTC. It translates to CASSEAAYEQYF.